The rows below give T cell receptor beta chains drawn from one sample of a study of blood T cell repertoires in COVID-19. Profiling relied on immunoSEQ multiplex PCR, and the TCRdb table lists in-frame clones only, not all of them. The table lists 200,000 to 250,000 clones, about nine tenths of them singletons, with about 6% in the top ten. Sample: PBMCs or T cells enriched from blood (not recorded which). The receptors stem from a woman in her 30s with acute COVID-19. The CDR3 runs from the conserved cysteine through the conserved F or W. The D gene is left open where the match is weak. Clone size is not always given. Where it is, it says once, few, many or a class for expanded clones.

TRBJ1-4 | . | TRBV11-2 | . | TGTGCCAGCAGCTCGATTCTCCAGGGGTATAATGAAAAACTGTTTTTT | CASSSILQGYNEKLFF
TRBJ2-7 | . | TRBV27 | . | TGTGCCAGCAGTTCCGATAGGACAGCCACCTACGAGCAGTACTTC | CASSSDRTATYEQYF
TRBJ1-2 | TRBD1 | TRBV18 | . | TGTGCCAGCTCACCATGGGGACAGGGAGTCTATGGCTACACCTTC | CASSPWGQGVYGYTF
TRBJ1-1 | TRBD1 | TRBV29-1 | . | TGCAGCGTTGCCCGGACAGGGGGGGGCACTGAAGCTTTCTTT | CSVARTGGGTEAFF
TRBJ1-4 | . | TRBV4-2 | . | TGTGCCAGCAGCCAAGCGATGGCAGGGATGGTTGAAAAACTGTTTTTT | CASSQAMAGMVEKLFF
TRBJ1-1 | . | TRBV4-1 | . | TGCGCCAGCAGCCAACAAGACAGGCCCTACACTGAAGCTTTCTTT | CASSQQDRPYTEAFF
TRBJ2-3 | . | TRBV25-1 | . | TGTGCCAGCAGTGAATCCGGAGGCGCGATTACGCAGTATTTT | CASSESGGAITQYF
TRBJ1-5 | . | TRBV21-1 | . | TGTGCCAGCGTGTTTAGCCCCTTAAGGGGGGCGGGGGATCCCCAGCATTTT | CASVFSPLRGAGDPQHF
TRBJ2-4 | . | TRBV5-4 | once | TGTGCCAGTTCGGGGGAAGTAGCCAAAAACATTCAGTACTTC | CASSGEVAKNIQYF
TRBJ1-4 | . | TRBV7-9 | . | TGTGCCAGCAGCTCGGGGGATCCGAATGAAAAACTGTTTTTT | CASSSGDPNEKLFF
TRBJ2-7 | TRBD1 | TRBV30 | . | TGTGCCTGGAGTTCCGGACAGGGTGCTGCTTCTTCCTACGAGCAGTACTTC | CAWSSGQGAASSYEQYF
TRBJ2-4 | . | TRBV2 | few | TGTGCCAGCAGTGCCCGGCAGGGTGGGGACATTCAGTACTTC | CASSARQGGDIQYF
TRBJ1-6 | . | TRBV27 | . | TGTGCCAGCAGTATAGGACGGGGGGGGTCACCCCTCCACTTT | CASSIGRGGSPLHF
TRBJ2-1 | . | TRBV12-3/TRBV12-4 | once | TGTGCCAGCAGTTTTTCCCCGAATGAGCAGTTCTTC | CASSFSPNEQFF
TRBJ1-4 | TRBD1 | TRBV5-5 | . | TGTGCCAGCAGCTTGACAGGGGTGGGAACTAATGAAAAACTGTTTTTT | CASSLTGVGTNEKLFF
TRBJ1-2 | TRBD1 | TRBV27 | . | TGTGCCAGCAGCCTAGACAGGGCGGCAGGCTACACCTTC | CASSLDRAAGYTF
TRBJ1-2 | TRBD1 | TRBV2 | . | TGTGCCAGCAGCGCGATCGACAGGGACGATGGGGGCTACACCTTC | CASSAIDRDDGGYTF
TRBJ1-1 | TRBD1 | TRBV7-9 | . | TGTGCCAGCAGCGAACGGACAGGGGGAGCTTTCTTT | CASSERTGGAFF
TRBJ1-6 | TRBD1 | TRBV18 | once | TGTGCCAGCTCACCAGGACAGGGAGGGGGTTCACCCCTCCACTTT | CASSPGQGGGSPLHF
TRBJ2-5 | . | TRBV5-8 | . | TGTGCCAGCAGCTTGGGGCTGCAAGGCGGGGAAGAGACCCAGTACTTC | CASSLGLQGGEETQYF
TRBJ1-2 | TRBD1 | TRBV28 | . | TGTGCCAGCAGCCTCACAGGGGGCGCTTACTATGGCTACACCTTC | CASSLTGGAYYGYTF
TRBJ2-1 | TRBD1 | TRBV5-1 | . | TGCGCCAGCAGCATACAGGGGCCGAACAATGAGCAGTTCTTC | CASSIQGPNNEQFF
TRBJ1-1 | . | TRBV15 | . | TGTGCCACCAGCAGAGAGAGGCAGACCATGAACACTGAAGCTTTCTTT | CATSRERQTMNTEAFF
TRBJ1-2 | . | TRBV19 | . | TGTGCCAGTACCGAAACCGCGGCAGCTTCCCAGAGGGCCTATGGCTACACCTTC | CASTETAAASQRAYGYTF
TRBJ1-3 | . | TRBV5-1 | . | TGCGCCAGCAAGGAGGGACTCTCTGGAAACACCATATATTTT | CASKEGLSGNTIYF
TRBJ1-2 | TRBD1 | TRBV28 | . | TGTGCCAGCAGTTGGACAGGGGCTGTATATGGCTACACCTTC | CASSWTGAVYGYTF
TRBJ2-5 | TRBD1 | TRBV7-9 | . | TGTGCCAGCAGCTCCGGGACAGGGCTCCAAGAGACCCAGTACTTC | CASSSGTGLQETQYF
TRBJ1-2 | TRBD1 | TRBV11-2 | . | TGTGCCAGCAGCCTGACAGGGCAGGGCTACACCTTC | CASSLTGQGYTF
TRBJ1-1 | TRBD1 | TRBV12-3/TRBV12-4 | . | TGTGCCATCCAGGGGGGAACTGAAGCTTTCTTT | CAIQGGTEAFF
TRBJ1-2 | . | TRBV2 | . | TGTGCCAGCACGCCAGCTAACTATGGCTACACCTTC | CASTPANYGYTF
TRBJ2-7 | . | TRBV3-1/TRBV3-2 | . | TGTGCCAGCAGCCAAGAAGGGGAAATCGCTTATTACGAGCAGTACTTC | CASSQEGEIAYYEQYF
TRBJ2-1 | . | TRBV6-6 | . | TGTGCCAGCAGTTATTTACGGGGTGTGAATGAGCAGTTCTTC | CASSYLRGVNEQFF
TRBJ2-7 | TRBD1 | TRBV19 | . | TGTGCCAGTAGTATTCGGGACAGGGTCGCCGAGCAGTACTTC | CASSIRDRVAEQYF
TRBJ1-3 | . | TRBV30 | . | TGTGCCTGGAGAGAGACTGGAAACACCATATATTTT | CAWRETGNTIYF
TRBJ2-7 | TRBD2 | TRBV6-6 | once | TGTGCCAGCAACCGACTAGCGGCTGGGTACGAGCAGTACTTC | CASNRLAAGYEQYF
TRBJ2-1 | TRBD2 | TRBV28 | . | TGTGCCAGCCGTCCTCGGTTCGGGCGGGAGGAAGCCTACAATGAGCAGTTCTTC | CASRPRFGREEAYNEQFF
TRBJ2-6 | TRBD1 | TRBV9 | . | TGTGCCAGCAGCGTACAGGGACAGGCCTACTCTGGGGCCAACGTCCTGACTTTC | CASSVQGQAYSGANVLTF